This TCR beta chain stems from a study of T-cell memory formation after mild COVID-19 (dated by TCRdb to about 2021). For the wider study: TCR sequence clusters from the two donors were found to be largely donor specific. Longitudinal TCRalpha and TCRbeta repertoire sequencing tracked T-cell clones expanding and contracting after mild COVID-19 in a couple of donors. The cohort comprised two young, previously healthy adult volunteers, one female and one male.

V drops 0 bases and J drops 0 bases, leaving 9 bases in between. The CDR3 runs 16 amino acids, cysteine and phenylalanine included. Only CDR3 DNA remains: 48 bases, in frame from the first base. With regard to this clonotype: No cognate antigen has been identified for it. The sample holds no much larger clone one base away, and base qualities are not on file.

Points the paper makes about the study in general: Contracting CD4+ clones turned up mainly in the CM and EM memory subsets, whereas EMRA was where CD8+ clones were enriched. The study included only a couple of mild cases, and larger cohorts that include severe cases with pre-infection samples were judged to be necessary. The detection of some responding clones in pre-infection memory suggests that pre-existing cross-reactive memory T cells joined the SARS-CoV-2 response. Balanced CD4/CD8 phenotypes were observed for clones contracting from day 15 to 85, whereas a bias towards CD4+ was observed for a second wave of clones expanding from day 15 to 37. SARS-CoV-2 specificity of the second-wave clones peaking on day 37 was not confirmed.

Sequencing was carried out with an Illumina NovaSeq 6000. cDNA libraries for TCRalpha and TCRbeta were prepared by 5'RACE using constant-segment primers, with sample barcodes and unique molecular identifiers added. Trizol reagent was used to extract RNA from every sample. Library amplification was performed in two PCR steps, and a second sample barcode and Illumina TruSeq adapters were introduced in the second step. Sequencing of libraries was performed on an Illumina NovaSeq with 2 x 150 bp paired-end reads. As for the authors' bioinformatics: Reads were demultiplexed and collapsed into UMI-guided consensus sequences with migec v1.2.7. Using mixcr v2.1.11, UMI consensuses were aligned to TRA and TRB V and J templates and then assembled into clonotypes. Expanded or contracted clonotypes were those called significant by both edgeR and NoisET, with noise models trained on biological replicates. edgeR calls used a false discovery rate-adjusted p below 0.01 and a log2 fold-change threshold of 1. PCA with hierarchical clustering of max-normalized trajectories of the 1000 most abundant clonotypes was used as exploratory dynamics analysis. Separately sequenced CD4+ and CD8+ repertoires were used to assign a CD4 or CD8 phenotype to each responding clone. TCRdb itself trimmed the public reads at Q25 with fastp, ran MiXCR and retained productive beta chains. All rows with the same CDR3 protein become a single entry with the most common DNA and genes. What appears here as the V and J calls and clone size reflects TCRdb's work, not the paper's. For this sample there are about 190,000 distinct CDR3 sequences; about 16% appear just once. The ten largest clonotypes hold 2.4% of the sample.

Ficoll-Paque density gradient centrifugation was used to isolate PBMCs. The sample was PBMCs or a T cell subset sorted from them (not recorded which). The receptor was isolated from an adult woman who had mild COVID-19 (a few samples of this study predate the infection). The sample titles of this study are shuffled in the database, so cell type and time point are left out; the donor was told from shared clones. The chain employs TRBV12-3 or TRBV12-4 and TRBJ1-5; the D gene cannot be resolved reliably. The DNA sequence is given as TGTGCCAGCAGTTTAGCCGCAGCCGATAGCAATCAGCCCCAGCATTTT. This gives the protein CASSLAAADSNQPQHF.